What follows are 29 T cell receptor beta chains derived from one specimen sequenced in a study of CD8 T cells in Susac syndrome. Reverse transcription of roughly 0.5 to 1 ug RNA was carried out with random hexamers. Each CDR3 protein gets one entry after TCRdb re-called the immunoSEQ multiplex PCR reads with MiXCR. The data contain about 130,000 distinct CDR3 sequences, 94% of them seen just once; the ten biggest clones take up roughly 0.13%. Input material: CD4+ T cells from PBMCs. These receptors were taken from a human donor with multiple sclerosis.

The V call is TRBV5-6, the J call TRBJ2-3; tentatively, D is TRBD1 or TRBD2 (5 bases each). Trimming left V 0 bases short and J 4 bases short, with 12 bases between. The germline gives CDR1 SGHDT, CDR2 YYEEEE. The length of the CDR3 is 15 residues. For the CDR3, the DNA is TGTGCCAGCAGCTTGGGGCAGAGGGGCGCAGATACGCAGTATTTT. This sequence encodes CASSLGQRGADTQYF.

This clonotype was counted only a few times. The chain joins TRBV4-1 to TRBJ2-7; D possibly matches TRBD1 or TRBD2 (7 bases each). This CDR3 has 17 residues. The germline CDR1 and CDR2 sequences are MGHRA and YSYEKL. The V and J ends lost 0 bases and 4 bases respectively, with 19 bases between them. The CDR3 is CASSQDFKGGGNYEQYF. In DNA form, the CDR3 reads TGCGCCAGCAGCCAAGATTTTAAGGGAGGGGGCAATTACGAGCAGTACTTC.

This chain uses TRBV7-9 with TRBJ2-5, with TRBD2 identical over 7 bases. CDR1 SEHNR and CDR2 FQNEAQ come from the germline V gene (reference sequence). This CDR3 region has 15 residues. The trim removed 5 bases at V and 5 bases at J, leaving 11 bases unmatched. The CDR3 nucleotides read TGTGCCAGCAGCCGGGGCGGGGGTTCGCAGGAGACCCAGTACTTC. This translates into CASSRGGGSQETQYF.

This clonotype was found once. This chain connects TRBV11-2 to TRBJ1-2; weak D call: TRBD1 (5 bases). The CDR3 is made up of 13 amino acids. Germline assignment: CDR1 SGHAT and CDR2 FQNNGV. V lost 4 bases and J 13 bases, leaving 19 bases between the germline ends. CDR3 DNA: TGTGCCAGCAGCTACGACAGTCCCGAAACCGGCACCTTC. Translation: CASSYDSPETGTF.

The rearrangement joins TRBV7-9 to TRBJ2-3, with D perhaps given as TRBD1 or TRBD2 (5 bases each). The CDR3 has 14 residues. Per the germline V gene, CDR1 is SEHNR and CDR2 is FQNEAQ (reference sequence). With 11 bases removed from V and 0 bases from J, the gap between germline ends came to 15 bases. CDR3 amino acids: CAVGRVSSTDTQYF. Here the CDR3 DNA reads TGTGCCGTGGGACGAGTTTCTAGCACAGATACGCAGTATTTT.

The chain's CDR3 is CAWSVQGTGELFF. CDR3 bases: TGTGCCTGGAGTGTACAGGGGACCGGGGAGCTGTTTTTT. This chain links TRBV30 with TRBJ2-2, with TRBD1 matching 7 bases. Germline V gene data show CDR1 as GTSNPN and CDR2 as SVGIG (reference sequence). The CDR3 consists of 13 residues. V dropped 0 bases and J dropped 5; count of bases not matched to a gene: 0.

V is TRBV19 and J is TRBJ1-5; 10 positions agree with TRBD1. Germline V gene data show CDR1 as LNHDA and CDR2 as SQIVND (reference sequence). The CDR3 spans 16 residues. V dropped 4 bases and J dropped 7; count of bases not matched to a gene: 10. CDR3: CASSSSGTGAGQPQHF. In DNA form, the CDR3 reads TGTGCCAGTAGTAGCTCCGGGACAGGGGCCGGGCAGCCCCAGCATTTT.

CDR3 nucleotide sequence: TGTGCCAGCAGCCCGAGGGGGCTTGGGCAGCCCCAGCATTTT. Amino acids: CASSPRGLGQPQHF. This chain joins TRBV11-2 and TRBJ1-5, with 7 nucleotides matching TRBD1. In germline, CDR1 is SGHAT, CDR2 FQNNGV. The CDR3 runs 14 residues. V shed 5 bases and J 7 bases; nucleotides not matched to a gene: 8.

This chain uses TRBV27 with TRBJ2-1, with 9 bases that match TRBD1. Germline CDR1 is MNHEY and CDR2 is SMNVEV (reference sequence). The CDR3 totals 14 residues. V trimming: 7 bases; J trimming: 12 bases; junction bases outside the gene matches: 13. DNA of the CDR3: TGTGCCAGCACCGTCCCGGGACAGGGTATGGGGCAGTTCTTC. This gives the protein CASTVPGQGMGQFF.

The V gene is TRBV6-2 or TRBV6-3, the J gene TRBJ1-2; D is undetermined. With 11 bases removed from V and 2 bases from J, the gap between germline ends came to 9 bases. The V gene's germline CDR1 is MNHEY and CDR2 SVGEGT. The CDR3 has 11 residues. The CDR3 protein is CAGRTNYGYTF. In DNA, the CDR3 is TGTGCCGGGCGGACGAACTATGGCTACACCTTC.

CDR3 residues: CASSRTGGGAANQPQHF. The CDR3 DNA follows: TGTGCCAGCAGTAGAACGGGGGGCGGGGCCGCAAATCAGCCCCAGCATTTT. This chain uses TRBV7-8 with TRBJ1-5; tentative D call: TRBD1 (6 bases). The CDR3 length is 17 residues. Trimming removed 6 bases at V and 4 bases at J, with 22 bases between. CDR1 is SGHVS and CDR2 is FQNEAQ in the germline V gene.

This chain links TRBV20-1 with TRBJ2-7, with 10 positions matching TRBD1. The CDR3 length is 15 residues. J was trimmed by 3 bases and V by 2 bases; bases with no gene match: 7. Germline assignment: CDR1 DFQATT and CDR2 SNEGSKA (reference sequence). This CDR3 is CSARLRDRGYYEQYF. In nucleotides, the CDR3 is TGCAGTGCTAGACTCCGGGACAGGGGTTACTACGAGCAGTACTTC.

This chain uses TRBV19 with TRBJ2-3, with a possible D match to TRBD1 (6 bases). The CDR3 covers 15 residues. V was pared by 7 bases and J by 2 bases, with 16 bases between. Germline assignment: CDR1 LNHDA and CDR2 SQIVND (reference sequence). The CDR3 loop reads CASMGDIRVTDTQYF. In DNA form, the CDR3 reads TGTGCCAGTATGGGGGACATCCGGGTCACAGATACGCAGTATTTT.

The V and J genes are TRBV18 and TRBJ1-2; D is unresolved. Germline V gene lookup returns CDR1 KGHSH and CDR2 LQKENI. The CDR3 runs 13 residues. Trimming took off 2 bases at V and 2 bases at J, with 6 bases between the two ends. CDR3 bases: TGTGCCAGCTCACCAGAGGGCAACTATGGCTACACCTTC. Protein product: CASSPEGNYGYTF.

The chain joins TRBV28 to TRBJ2-3; no clear D gene. The CDR3 is 17 amino acids. CDR1 is MDHEN and CDR2 is SYDVKM in the germline V gene. V lost 3 bases and J 2 bases, leaving 18 bases between the germline ends. CDR3 protein: CASSFPPKAPLTDTQYF. In nucleotides, the CDR3 is TGTGCCAGCAGTTTCCCTCCAAAGGCCCCTCTCACAGATACGCAGTATTTT.

The gene calls are TRBV7-2 and TRBJ1-1; D is uncertain. Trimming took 2 bases from V and 9 from J, leaving 10 bases between them. The germline gives CDR1 SGHTA, CDR2 FQGNSA. The CDR3 is 12 residues long. The CDR3 is CASSLYGLQAFF. CDR3 sequence (DNA): TGTGCCAGCAGCTTATACGGCTTGCAAGCTTTCTTT.

The chain has TRBV27 and TRBJ2-3; 9 nucleotides agree with TRBD2. The CDR3 loop spans 16 amino acids. The germline gives CDR1 MNHEY, CDR2 SMNVEV (reference sequence). Germline trimming cut 4 bases from V and 1 base from J; bases unmatched to any gene: 6. CDR3 amino acids: CASSSKRGARTDTQYF. The CDR3, as DNA: TGTGCCAGCAGTTCAAAGCGGGGGGCCCGCACAGATACGCAGTATTTT.

This chain links TRBV12-3 or TRBV12-4 with TRBJ1-5, with TRBD1 as a possible D gene (6 bases). The CDR3 extends over 14 amino acids. V shed 7 bases and J shed 5 bases, with 15 bases lying between them. The CDR3 DNA reads TGTGCCAGCAACCTCGGACAGCTAGATCAGCCCCAGCATTTT. It translates to CASNLGQLDQPQHF.

The chain carries TRBV6-6 and TRBJ1-5; 7 nucleotides line up with TRBD1. Trimming removed 0 bases from V and 6 bases from J; junction bases left unmatched: 8. The CDR3 is 16 residues long. Looked up from germline, CDR1 is MNHNY and CDR2 is SVGAGI (reference sequence). CDR3 coding DNA: TGTGCCAGCAGTTACTCGAAGGGGGCGGCTGGTCAGCCCCAGCATTTT. Its protein is CASSYSKGAAGQPQHF.

The gene calls are TRBV3-1 and TRBJ2-7; tentatively, D is TRBD2 (5 bases). The CDR3 contains 15 residues. Trimming took 4 bases from V and 2 from J, leaving 15 bases between them. CDR1 and CDR2 (germline): LGHDT, YNNKEL (reference sequence). CDR3 in DNA: TGTGCCAGCAGCCTCCGAGGAGCGGCCGCCTACGAGCAGTACTTC. Encoded protein: CASSLRGAAAYEQYF.

Here the CDR3 DNA reads TGCGCCAGCAGCTCGAGGACTAGCGGGGCCTACGAGCAGTACTTC. This gives the protein CASSSRTSGAYEQYF. The chain combines TRBV5-1 with TRBJ2-7; the match to TRBD2 covers 12 bases. CDR1 and CDR2 (germline): SGHRS, YFSETQ. This CDR3 is 15 amino acids long. The V segment lost 3 bases and the J segment 2 bases; nucleotides outside the gene matches: 3. Full variable domain (missing parts from reference TRBV5-1 and TRBJ2-7): KAGVTQTPRYLIKTRGQQVTLSCSPISGHRSVSWYQQTPGQGLQFLFEYFSETQRNKGNFPGRFSGRQFSNSRSEMNVSTLELGDSALYLCASSSRTSGAYEQYFGPGTRLTVT.

J is TRBJ1-1 and V is TRBV13; unclear D gene. Trimming took off 4 bases at V and 3 bases at J, with 12 bases between the two ends. The CDR3 extends over 14 amino acids. Germline CDR1 reads PRHDT; CDR2 reads FYEKMQ (reference sequence). The CDR3 here is CASSSPQWDTEAFF. CDR3 nucleotide sequence: TGTGCCAGCAGCTCCCCTCAGTGGGACACTGAAGCTTTCTTT. Based on the CDR3 plus reference TRBV13 and TRBJ1-1, the full variable domain is AAGVIQSPRHLIKEKRETATLKCYPIPRHDTVYWYQQGPGQDPQFLISFYEKMQSDKGSIPDRFSAQQFSDYHSELNMSSLELGDSALYFCASSSPQWDTEAFFGQGTRLTVV.

DNA of the CDR3: TGTGCCAGCAGCTCGGACAGGGTGAATTTCGTTGGCTACACCTTC. Translation gives CASSSDRVNFVGYTF. V usage is TRBV7-2 and J usage is TRBJ1-2; 8 bases align to TRBD1. From germline, CDR1 is SGHTA and CDR2 FQGNSA. The CDR3 consists of 15 residues. V dropped 4 bases and J dropped 7; count of bases not matched to a gene: 11.

This chain connects TRBV12-5 to TRBJ2-1; 10 nucleotides agree with TRBD1. Germline V gives CDR1 LGHNT, CDR2 FRNRAP. The CDR3 is 15 residues long. V dropped 6 bases and J dropped 3; count of bases not matched to a gene: 5. CDR3 loop: CASGLGTGDYNEQFF. The CDR3 DNA reads as TGTGCTAGTGGCTTAGGGACAGGGGACTACAATGAGCAGTTCTTC.

The rearrangement links TRBV20-1 to TRBJ2-7; D is undetermined. Between the trimmed V and J ends, which lost 5 bases and 2 bases, there was a span of 10 bases. The CDR3 length is 12 residues. CDR1 is DFQATT and CDR2 is SNEGSKA in the germline V gene (reference sequence). The CDR3 DNA reads TGCAGTGCTTTTAGTACCGCCTACGAGCAGTACTTC. Its translation: CSAFSTAYEQYF.

The table lists this clonotype with a count of one. The chain recombines TRBV5-1 with TRBJ1-2; D unresolved. Deletions cut 0 bases from V and 2 bases from J, with 11 bases between. CDR1 is SGHRS, CDR2 YFSETQ, per germline. The CDR3 totals 15 residues. In nucleotides, the CDR3 is TGCGCCAGCAGCTTGGAAGCAGGAGCCAACTATGGCTACACCTTC. This codes for CASSLEAGANYGYTF.

The V and J genes are TRBV25-1 and TRBJ1-6; possibly TRBD1 for D (5 bases). This CDR3 is built from 13 residues. Looked up from germline, CDR1 is MGHDK and CDR2 is SYGVNS. The V and J ends lost 5 bases and 10 bases respectively, with 12 bases between them. The CDR3 sequence: CASSTQGGSPLHF. In DNA form, the CDR3 reads TGTGCCAGCAGTACCCAGGGCGGGTCACCCCTCCACTTT.

The genes are TRBV9 and TRBJ1-2; D is unresolved. CDR3 size: 15 residues. The germline V and J ends were trimmed by 0 bases and 2 bases, with 11 bases remaining between them. Germline assignment: CDR1 SGDLS and CDR2 YYNGEE. As DNA, the CDR3 is TGTGCCAGCAGCGTAGGCCCGAATTTAAACTATGGCTACACCTTC. Amino acids: CASSVGPNLNYGYTF.

The CDR3 is CASSSQGAGGSTGELFF. In DNA, the CDR3 is TGTGCCAGCAGTTCCCAAGGGGCCGGGGGAAGTACCGGGGAGCTGTTTTTT. The chain uses TRBV7-8 and TRBJ2-2, with D possibly matching TRBD2 (6 bases). With 6 bases removed from V and 5 bases from J, the gap between germline ends came to 22 bases. The CDR3 runs to 17 residues. Germline V gene lookup returns CDR1 SGHVS and CDR2 FQNEAQ.